The 13 T cell receptor beta chains in this list originate from one sample, sequenced in a study of blood T cell repertoires in COVID-19. Some clones are missing from TCRdb's copy, which holds only in-frame ones; the method was immunoSEQ multiplex PCR. The top ten hold approximately 4% of the sample, which has about 140,000 clones, approximately 79% seen once. The sequenced sample consisted of peripheral blood. The source is a man aged 60-69 years with acute or convalescent COVID-19.

The V gene is TRBV4-3, the J gene TRBJ1-1; 7 bases line up with TRBD1. The V segment lost 6 bases and the J segment 3 bases; nucleotides outside the gene matches: 13. The CDR3 is 16 residues long. The germline CDR1 and CDR2 sequences are LGHNA and YSLEER. This CDR3 is CASRDAGGGVYTEAFF. CDR3 nucleotides: TGCGCCAGCAGGGACGCAGGGGGTGGTGTGTACACTGAAGCTTTCTTT.

V usage is TRBV3-1 (or the pseudogene TRBV3-2) and J usage is TRBJ2-7; perhaps TRBD1 as D (5 bases). The length of the CDR3 is 13 residues. Trimming pared 4 bases from V and 4 bases from J, leaving 11 bases between. In germline, CDR1 is LGHDT, CDR2 YNNKEL (reference sequence). The CDR3 DNA reads as TGTGCCAGCAGCCTTCTCCAGGGATACGAGCAGTACTTC. Translation: CASSLLQGYEQYF.

This chain uses TRBV6-6 with TRBJ1-6; TRBD1 agrees at 10 bases. This CDR3 has 13 residues. Germline CDR1 reads MNHNY; CDR2 reads SVGAGI (reference sequence). J lost 7 bases, V lost 8 bases, and 2 bases had no gene match. DNA of the CDR3: TGTGCCAGCGAGGGACAGGGGAATTCACCCCTCCACTTT. Its protein is CASEGQGNSPLHF.

The CDR3 nucleotides are TGTGCCAGTAGTATAGTGGTACAATTTAACAATGAGCAGTTCTTC. Protein sequence: CASSIVVQFNNEQFF. The chain recombines TRBV19 with TRBJ2-1; D is uncertain. Trimming pared 1 base from V and 5 bases from J, leaving 12 bases between. There are 15 residues in the CDR3. CDR1 LNHDA and CDR2 SQIVND come from the germline V gene (reference sequence).

The chain has TRBV3-1 (or the pseudogene TRBV3-2) and TRBJ2-1, with 9 bases identical to TRBD2. Losses at the gene ends were 4 bases for V and 9 bases for J; bases not matched to a gene: 10. CDR1 is LGHDT, CDR2 YNNKEL, per germline (reference sequence). The CDR3 contains 15 residues. DNA of the CDR3: TGTGCCAGCAGCCCGAATAGCGGGGGAGGCGGTGAGCAGTTCTTC. The encoded protein is CASSPNSGGGGEQFF.

This clone was recorded at least ten times. V gene TRBV4-3 combines with J gene TRBJ1-2; D might be TRBD1 (5 bases). The CDR3 has 13 amino acids. Trimming removed 8 bases from V and 4 bases from J, with 14 bases in between. Germline values: CDR1 LGHNA, CDR2 YSLEER. The CDR3 loop is CASVAGGFYGYTF. As DNA, the CDR3 is TGCGCCAGCGTCGCGGGGGGATTCTATGGCTACACCTTC.

This clone has just a few counts. The chain uses TRBV21-1 and TRBJ1-1. TRBV21-1 is described as a pseudogene. This CDR3 region has 13 residues. CDR3: CASRRAPDTEAFF. CDR3 in DNA: TGTGCCAGCAGGAGGGCTCCGGACACTGAAGCTTTCTTT.

The chain combines TRBV10-1 with TRBJ1-5, with D uncertain. V gave up 0 bases and J gave up 4 bases, with 13 bases separating them. Germline V gene lookup returns CDR1 WNHNN and CDR2 SYGVQD (reference sequence). This CDR3 contains 16 residues. The CDR3 reads CASSESGRRRNQPQHF. Written as DNA, the CDR3 is TGCGCCAGCAGTGAGTCGGGGAGGAGACGAAATCAGCCCCAGCATTTT.

The chain combines TRBV10-3 with TRBJ2-7; TRBD2 aligns across 10 bases. CDR3 size: 15 residues. The ends lost 3 bases at V and 2 bases at J; junction bases unmatched: 4. CDR1 is ENHRY and CDR2 is SYGVKD in the germline V gene. CDR3 in DNA: TGTGCCATCAGTGATCCGGGACTAGCGACCTACGAGCAGTACTTC. This translates into CAISDPGLATYEQYF.

The J gene is TRBJ1-6, the V gene TRBV7-2; D is ambiguous. This CDR3 contains 12 residues. Trimming stripped 4 bases from V and 7 bases from J, with 5 bases between. Germline loops: CDR1 SGHTA, CDR2 FQGNSA. Here the CDR3 reads CASSSQNSPLHF. In nucleotides, the CDR3 is TGTGCCAGCAGCTCCCAAAATTCACCCCTCCACTTT.

The chain uses TRBV2 and TRBJ1-2, with 8 positions matching TRBD1. CDR1 SNHLY and CDR2 FYNNEI come from the germline V gene. CDR3 length: 13 amino acids. Trimming cost V 7 bases and J 6 bases; bases outside gene matches: 7. This chain's CDR3 is CASNGQGIDGYTF. For the CDR3, the DNA is TGTGCCAGCAACGGACAGGGTATTGATGGCTACACCTTC. The variable domain in full, completed from reference TRBV2 and TRBJ1-2, reads EPEVTQTPSHQVTQMGQEVILRCVPISNHLYFYWYRQILGQKVEFLVSFYNNEISEKSEIFDDQFSVERPDGSNFTLKIRSTKLEDSAMYFCASNGQGIDGYTFGSGTRLTVV.

V is TRBV9 and J is TRBJ2-4; D is possibly TRBD2 (5 bases). Trimming stripped 5 bases from V and 1 base from J, with 13 bases between. Per germline, CDR1 SGDLS and CDR2 YYNGEE. The CDR3 contains 15 residues. The CDR3 sequence is CASSSVGGAKNIQYF. The CDR3 nucleotides are TGTGCCAGCAGTTCGGTAGGAGGTGCCAAAAACATTCAGTACTTC. The complete variable domain, with remaining parts taken from reference TRBV9 and TRBJ2-4, reads DSGVTQTPKHLITATGQRVTLRCSPRSGDLSVYWYQQSLDQGLQFLIQYYNGEERAKGNILERFSAQQFPDLHSELNLSSLELGDSALYFCASSSVGGAKNIQYFGAGTRLSVL.

The chain is built from TRBV29-1 and TRBJ1-4; D ambiguous. This CDR3 has 13 amino acids. Deletions cut 5 bases from V and 7 bases from J, with 14 bases between. CDR1 and CDR2 from the germline V gene are SQVTM and ANQGSEA. The CDR3 sequence is CSVPEAFGEKLFF. The CDR3 coding sequence is TGCAGCGTTCCGGAGGCGTTCGGTGAAAAACTGTTTTTT.